A single sample gave rise to the 2 T cell receptor beta chains below, sequenced in a study of cytomegalovirus exposure and HLA in healthy donors. The PCR used 60 Vbeta and 13 Jbeta primers. The data were produced by immunoSEQ multiplex PCR, yet TCRdb's version contains in-frame clones alone and is incomplete. The sample has around 140,000 clones, more than 70% seen once. The sample consisted of PBMCs. The receptor set was obtained from a man aged 50 to 59 in good health and CMV-seronegative.

This clone turned up a few times. V usage is TRBV14 and J usage is TRBJ2-5; 14 nucleotides line up with TRBD2. V gave up 4 bases and J gave up 5 bases; unmatched junction bases: 6. This CDR3 comprises 16 residues. CDR1 is SGHDN and CDR2 is FVKESK in the germline V gene. CDR3 amino acids: CASSLGLAGVAETQYF. CDR3 bases: TGTGCCAGCAGCCTGGGACTAGCGGGAGTGGCGGAGACCCAGTACTTC.

Regarding this clone: This same CDR3 is encoded by further DNA sequences in the sample. The chain has TRBV18 and TRBJ1-1; TRBD1 is a possible D gene (5 bases). CDR1 and CDR2 from the germline V gene are KGHSH and LQKENI. The length of the CDR3 is 13 residues. V lost 3 bases to trimming and J lost 4 bases, with 9 bases between them. CDR3 protein: CASSPGQGTEAFF. CDR3 DNA sequence: TGTGCCAGCTCACCTGGGCAGGGCACTGAAGCTTTCTTT.